This T cell receptor (beta chain) was profiled in a study of siplizumab effects on memory and regulatory T cells. Study-wide results and caveats: Confirmation was lacking for the suppressive function of proliferating Tregs derived from siplizumab cultures. A minor share of alloreactive clones matched unstimulated subsets.

Germline V gene data show CDR1 as SGHNT and CDR2 as YENEEA. Trimming removed 4 bases from V and 3 bases from J, with 6 bases in between. CDR3 length: 13 residues. Profiling relied on immunoSEQ multiplex PCR, and the TCRdb table lists in-frame clones only, not all of them. The sample contains 85,000 to 130,000 clones, about 92% of which appear only once. A remark on this clone: No antigen is known for it.

This clonotype was sampled from a human donor in good health. V is TRBV11-3 and J is TRBJ2-2; no firm D call. Sequencing was done on a sample of Tregs sorted from blood. CDR3 sequence reads: CASSSTHTGELFF. The CDR3 DNA reads as TGTGCCAGCAGCTCCACCCACACCGGGGAGCTGTTTTTT. Full variable domain (outside the CDR3, taken from reference TRBV11-3 and TRBJ2-2): EAGVVQSPRYKIIEKKQPVAFWCNPISGHNTLYWYLQNLGQGPELLIRYENEEAVDDSQLPKDRFSAERLKGVDSTLKIQPAELGDSAVYLCASSSTHTGELFFGEGSRLTVL.